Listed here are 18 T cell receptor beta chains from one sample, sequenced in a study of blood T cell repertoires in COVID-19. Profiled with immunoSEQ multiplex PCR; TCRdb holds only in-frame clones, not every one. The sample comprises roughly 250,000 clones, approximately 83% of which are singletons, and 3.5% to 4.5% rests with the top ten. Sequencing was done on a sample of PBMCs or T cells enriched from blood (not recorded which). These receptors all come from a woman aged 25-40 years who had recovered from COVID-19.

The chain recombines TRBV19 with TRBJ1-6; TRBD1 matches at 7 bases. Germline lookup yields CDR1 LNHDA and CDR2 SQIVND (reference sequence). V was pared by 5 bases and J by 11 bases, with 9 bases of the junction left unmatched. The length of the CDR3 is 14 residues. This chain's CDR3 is CASSGTGTATPLHF. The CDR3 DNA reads TGTGCCAGTAGTGGAACCGGGACAGCTACACCCCTCCACTTT. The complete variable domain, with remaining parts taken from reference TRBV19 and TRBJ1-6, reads DGGITQSPKYLFRKEGQNVTLSCEQNLNHDAMYWYRQDPGQGLRLIYYSQIVNDFQKGDIAEGYSVSREKKESFPLTVTSAQKNPTAFYLCASSGTGTATPLHFGNGTRLTVT.

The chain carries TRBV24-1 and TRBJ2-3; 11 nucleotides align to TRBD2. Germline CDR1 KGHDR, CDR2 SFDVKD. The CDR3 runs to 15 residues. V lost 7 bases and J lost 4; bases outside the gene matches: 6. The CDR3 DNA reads TGTGCCACCAGCCAACTAGCGGGAGCTCCAGATACGCAGTATTTT. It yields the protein CATSQLAGAPDTQYF.

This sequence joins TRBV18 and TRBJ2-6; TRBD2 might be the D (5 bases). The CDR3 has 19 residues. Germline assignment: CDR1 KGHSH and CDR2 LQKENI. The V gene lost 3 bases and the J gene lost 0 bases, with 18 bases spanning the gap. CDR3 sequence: CASSPVAGVPISGANVLTF. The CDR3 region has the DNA TGTGCCAGCTCACCGGTTGCCGGGGTACCCATCTCTGGGGCCAACGTCCTGACTTTC.

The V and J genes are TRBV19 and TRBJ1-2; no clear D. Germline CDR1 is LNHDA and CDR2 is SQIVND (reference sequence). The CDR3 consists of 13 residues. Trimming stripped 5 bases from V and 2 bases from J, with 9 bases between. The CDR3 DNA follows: TGTGCCAGTAGTGCCCACAGAAACTATGGCTACACCTTC. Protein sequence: CASSAHRNYGYTF.

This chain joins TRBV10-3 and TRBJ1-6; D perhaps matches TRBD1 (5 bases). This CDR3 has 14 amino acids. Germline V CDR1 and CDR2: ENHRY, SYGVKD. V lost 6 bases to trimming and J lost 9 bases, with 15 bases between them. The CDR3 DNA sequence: TGTGCCATCAGGGGCGACAGTAACGGTTCACCCCTCCACTTT. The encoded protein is CAIRGDSNGSPLHF.

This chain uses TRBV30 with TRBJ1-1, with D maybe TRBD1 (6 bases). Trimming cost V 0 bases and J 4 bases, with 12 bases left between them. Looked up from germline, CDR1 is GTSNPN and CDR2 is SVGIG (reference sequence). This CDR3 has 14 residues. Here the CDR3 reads CAWSVDRRGTEAFF. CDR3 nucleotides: TGTGCCTGGAGTGTAGACAGGCGCGGCACTGAAGCTTTCTTT.

The CDR3 protein is CASSSKGGTGDFGYTF. The CDR3 nucleotides are TGTGCCAGCAGCTCCAAGGGAGGGACAGGGGACTTCGGCTACACCTTC. The chain recombines TRBV3-1 (or the pseudogene TRBV3-2) with TRBJ1-2; 10 nucleotides match TRBD1. Germline values: CDR1 LGHDT, CDR2 YNNKEL (reference sequence). The CDR3 is 16 amino acids. The ends lost 5 bases at V and 8 bases at J; junction bases unmatched: 14.

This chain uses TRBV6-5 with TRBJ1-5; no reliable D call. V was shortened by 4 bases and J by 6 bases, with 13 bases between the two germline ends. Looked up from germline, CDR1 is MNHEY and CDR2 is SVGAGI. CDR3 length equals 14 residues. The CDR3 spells CASSLGPGSQPQHF. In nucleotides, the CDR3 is TGTGCCAGCAGTTTAGGGCCGGGGTCTCAGCCCCAGCATTTT.

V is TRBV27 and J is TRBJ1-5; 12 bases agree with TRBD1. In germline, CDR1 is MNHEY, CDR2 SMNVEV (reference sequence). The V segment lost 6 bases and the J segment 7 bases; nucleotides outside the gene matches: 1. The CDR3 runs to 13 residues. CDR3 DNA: TGTGCCAGCAGGGGACAGGGGGCCCAGCCCCAGCATTTT. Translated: CASRGQGAQPQHF.

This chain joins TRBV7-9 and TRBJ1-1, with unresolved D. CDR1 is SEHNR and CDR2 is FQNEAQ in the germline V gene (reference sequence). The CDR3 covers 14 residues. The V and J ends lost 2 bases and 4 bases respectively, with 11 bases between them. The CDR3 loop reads CASSLRGQGTEAFF. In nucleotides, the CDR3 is TGTGCCAGCAGCTTACGAGGGCAAGGCACTGAAGCTTTCTTT.

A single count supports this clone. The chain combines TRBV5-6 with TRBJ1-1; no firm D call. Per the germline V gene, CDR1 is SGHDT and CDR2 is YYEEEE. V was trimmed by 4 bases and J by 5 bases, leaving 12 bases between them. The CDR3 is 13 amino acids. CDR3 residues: CASSPQVWTEAFF. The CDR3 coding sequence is TGTGCCAGCAGCCCTCAGGTTTGGACTGAAGCTTTCTTT.

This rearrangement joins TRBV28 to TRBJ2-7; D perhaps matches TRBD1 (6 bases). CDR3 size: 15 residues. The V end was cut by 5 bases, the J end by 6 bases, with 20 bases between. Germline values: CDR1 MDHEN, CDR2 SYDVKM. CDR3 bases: TGTGCCAGCAGTCCCCTTGAGGGGGAGCCCAGCGAGCAGTACTTC. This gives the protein CASSPLEGEPSEQYF.

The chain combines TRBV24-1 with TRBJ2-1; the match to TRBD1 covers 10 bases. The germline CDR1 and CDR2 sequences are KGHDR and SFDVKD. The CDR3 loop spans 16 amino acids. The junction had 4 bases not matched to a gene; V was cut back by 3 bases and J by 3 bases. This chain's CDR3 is CATSDAGTGDYNEQFF. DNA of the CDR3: TGTGCCACCAGTGATGCAGGGACAGGGGACTACAATGAGCAGTTCTTC.

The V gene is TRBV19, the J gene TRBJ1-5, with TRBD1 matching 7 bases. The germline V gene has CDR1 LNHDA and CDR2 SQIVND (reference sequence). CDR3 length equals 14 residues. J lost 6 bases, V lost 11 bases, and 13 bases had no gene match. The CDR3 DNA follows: TGTGCCGGCTCGACAGGGAGAAGTGGTCAGCCCCAGCATTTT. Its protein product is CAGSTGRSGQPQHF.

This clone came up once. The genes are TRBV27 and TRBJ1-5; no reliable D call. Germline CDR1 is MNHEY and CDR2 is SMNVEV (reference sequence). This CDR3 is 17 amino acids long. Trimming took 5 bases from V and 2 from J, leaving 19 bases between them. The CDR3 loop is CASSPLGGLGGNQPQHF. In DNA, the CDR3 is TGTGCCAGCAGTCCCCTAGGAGGGCTAGGCGGCAATCAGCCCCAGCATTTT.

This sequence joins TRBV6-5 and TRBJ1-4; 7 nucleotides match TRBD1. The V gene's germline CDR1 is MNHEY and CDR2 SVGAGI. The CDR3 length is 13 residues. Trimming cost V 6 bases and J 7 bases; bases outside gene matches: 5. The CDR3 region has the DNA TGTGCCAGCAGCCGAACAGGGGCTGAAAAACTGTTTTTT. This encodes CASSRTGAEKLFF.

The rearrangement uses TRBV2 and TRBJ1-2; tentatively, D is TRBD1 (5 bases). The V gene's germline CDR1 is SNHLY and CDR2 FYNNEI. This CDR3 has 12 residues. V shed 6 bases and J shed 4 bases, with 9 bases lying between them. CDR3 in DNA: TGTGCCAGCAGCCAGGGTGCCTATGGCTACACCTTC. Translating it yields CASSQGAYGYTF.

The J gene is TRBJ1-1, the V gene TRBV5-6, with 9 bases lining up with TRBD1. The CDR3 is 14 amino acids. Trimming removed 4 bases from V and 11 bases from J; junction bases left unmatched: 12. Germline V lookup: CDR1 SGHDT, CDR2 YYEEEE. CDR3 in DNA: TGTGCCAGCAGCCTGGAAGGGACAGGGATGAGGGCTTTCTTT. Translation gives CASSLEGTGMRAFF.